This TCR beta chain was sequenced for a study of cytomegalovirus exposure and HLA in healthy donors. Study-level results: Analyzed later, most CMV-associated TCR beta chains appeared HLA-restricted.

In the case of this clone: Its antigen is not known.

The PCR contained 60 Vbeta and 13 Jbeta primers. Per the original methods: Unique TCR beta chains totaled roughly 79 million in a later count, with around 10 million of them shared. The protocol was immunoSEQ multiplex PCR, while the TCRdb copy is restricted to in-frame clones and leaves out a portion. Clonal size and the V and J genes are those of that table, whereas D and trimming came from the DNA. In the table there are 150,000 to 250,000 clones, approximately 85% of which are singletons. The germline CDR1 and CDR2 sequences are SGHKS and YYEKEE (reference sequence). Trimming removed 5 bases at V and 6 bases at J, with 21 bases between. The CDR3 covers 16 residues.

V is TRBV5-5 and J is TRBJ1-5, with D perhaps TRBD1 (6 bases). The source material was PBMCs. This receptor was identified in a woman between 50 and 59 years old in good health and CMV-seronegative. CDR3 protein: CASSLRSSGVGQPQHF. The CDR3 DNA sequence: TGTGCCAGCAGTTTAAGGAGCTCAGGGGTAGGTCAGCCCCAGCATTTT.